This T cell receptor (beta chain) was captured by sequencing in a study of T cells after yellow fever vaccination. V lost 8 bases and J 6 bases, leaving 13 bases between the germline ends. Germline CDR1 is MNHNS and CDR2 is SASEGT. The CDR3 consists of 13 residues. Notes on the study in general: Boosting was followed by the reappearance of most primary-vaccination clones (around 95% CD4, around 91% CD8).

This clonotype was recorded only once. TCRdb redid the calling of the 5' RACE reads with MiXCR, one entry per CDR3 protein. Seen here are over 65,000 distinct CDR3 sequences, 13% observed once, and the top ten hold about 22%. The rearrangement joins TRBV6-1 to TRBJ2-2; tentatively, D is TRBD2 (5 bases). This TCR was sampled from a man in his late teens or twenties who received the YFV17D yellow fever vaccine. This specimen was CD8+ T cells not binding an NS4B(214-222) dextramer, sorted from PBMCs, taken approximately 20 days after the first yellow fever vaccination. The CDR3, as DNA: TGTGCCAGCTTCGGGGAAGGCTCCGGGGAGCTGTTTTTT. It specifies CASFGEGSGELFF.